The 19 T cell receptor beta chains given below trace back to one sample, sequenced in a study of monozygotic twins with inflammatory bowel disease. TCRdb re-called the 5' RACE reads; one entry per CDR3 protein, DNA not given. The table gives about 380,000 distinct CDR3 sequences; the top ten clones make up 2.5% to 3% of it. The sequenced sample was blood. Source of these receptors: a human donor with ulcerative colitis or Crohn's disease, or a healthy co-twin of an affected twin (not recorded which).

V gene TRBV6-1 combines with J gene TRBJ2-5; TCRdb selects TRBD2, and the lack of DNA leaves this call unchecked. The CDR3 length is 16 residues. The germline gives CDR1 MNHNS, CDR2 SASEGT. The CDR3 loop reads CATSASLGAREETQYF.

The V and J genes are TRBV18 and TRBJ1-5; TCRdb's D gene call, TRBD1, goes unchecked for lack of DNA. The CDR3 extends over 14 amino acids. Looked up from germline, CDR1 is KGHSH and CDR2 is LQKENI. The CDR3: CASSPIGGDQPQHF.

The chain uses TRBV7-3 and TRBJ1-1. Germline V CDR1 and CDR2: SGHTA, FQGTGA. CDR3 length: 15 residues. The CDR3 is CASSLTCRLNTEAFF.

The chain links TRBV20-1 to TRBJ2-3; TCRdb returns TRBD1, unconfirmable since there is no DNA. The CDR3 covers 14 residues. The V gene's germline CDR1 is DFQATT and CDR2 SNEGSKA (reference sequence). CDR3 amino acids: CSAPLGTGADTQYF.

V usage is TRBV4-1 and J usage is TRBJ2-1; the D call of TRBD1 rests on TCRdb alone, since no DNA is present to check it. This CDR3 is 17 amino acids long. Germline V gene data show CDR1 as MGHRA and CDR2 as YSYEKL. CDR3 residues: CASSQGPSTGADNEQFF.

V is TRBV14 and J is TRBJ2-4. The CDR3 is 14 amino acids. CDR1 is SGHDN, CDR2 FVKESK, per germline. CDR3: CASSLKAQQNIQYF.

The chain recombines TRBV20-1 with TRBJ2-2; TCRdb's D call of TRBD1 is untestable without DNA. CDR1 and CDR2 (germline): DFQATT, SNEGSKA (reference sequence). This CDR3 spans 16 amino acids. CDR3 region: CSARDQRGLNTGELFF.

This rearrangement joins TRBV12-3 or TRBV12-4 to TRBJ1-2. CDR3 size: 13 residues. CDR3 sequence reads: CASSFGSDYGYTF.

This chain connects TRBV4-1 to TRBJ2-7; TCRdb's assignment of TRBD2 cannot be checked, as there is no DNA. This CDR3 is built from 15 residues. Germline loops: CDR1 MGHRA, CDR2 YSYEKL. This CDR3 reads CASSQEPGTSYEQYF.

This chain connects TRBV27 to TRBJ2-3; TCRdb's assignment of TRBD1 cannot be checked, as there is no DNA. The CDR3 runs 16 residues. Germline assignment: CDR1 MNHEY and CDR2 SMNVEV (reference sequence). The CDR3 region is CASSGMVGGGTDTQYF.

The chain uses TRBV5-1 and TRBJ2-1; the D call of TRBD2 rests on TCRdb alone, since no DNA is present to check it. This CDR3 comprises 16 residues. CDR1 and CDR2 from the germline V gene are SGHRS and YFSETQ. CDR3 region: CASSLHSGGAFNEQFF.

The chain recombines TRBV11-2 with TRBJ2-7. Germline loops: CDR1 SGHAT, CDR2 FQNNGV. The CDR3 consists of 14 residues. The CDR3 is CASTTRGTLYEQYF.

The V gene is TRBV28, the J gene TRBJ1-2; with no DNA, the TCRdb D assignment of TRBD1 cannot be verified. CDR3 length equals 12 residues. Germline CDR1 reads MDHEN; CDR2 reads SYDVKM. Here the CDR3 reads CATPGGAYGYTF.

This CDR3 reads CASSRQGPRGYEQYF. The chain couples TRBV4-2 to TRBJ2-7; TCRdb's D call of TRBD1 is untestable without DNA. This CDR3 region has 15 residues. Germline V gene sequence: CDR1 LGHNA, CDR2 YNFKEQ.

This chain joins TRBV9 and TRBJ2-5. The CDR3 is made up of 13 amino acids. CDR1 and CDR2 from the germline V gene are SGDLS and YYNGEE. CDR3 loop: CASSVDNGETQYF.

The CDR3 loop is CASSSGTGNTDVGNEQFF. V gene TRBV5-1 combines with J gene TRBJ2-1; no DNA is available, so the TRBD1 call from TCRdb remains unchecked. The CDR3 is made up of 18 amino acids. Germline V CDR1 and CDR2: SGHRS, YFSETQ.

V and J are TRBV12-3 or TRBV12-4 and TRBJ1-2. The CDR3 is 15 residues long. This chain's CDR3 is CASSRPDLENYGYTF.

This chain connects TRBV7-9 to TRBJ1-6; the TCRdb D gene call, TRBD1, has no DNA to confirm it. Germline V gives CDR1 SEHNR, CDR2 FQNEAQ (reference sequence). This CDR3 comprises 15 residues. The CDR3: CASTSRDRTNSPLHF.

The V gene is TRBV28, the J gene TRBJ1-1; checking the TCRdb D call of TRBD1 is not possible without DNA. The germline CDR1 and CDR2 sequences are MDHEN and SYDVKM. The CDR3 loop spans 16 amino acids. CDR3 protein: CASSLAGTGGDTEAFF. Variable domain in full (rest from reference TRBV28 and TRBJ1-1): DVKVTQSSRYLVKRTGEKVFLECVQDMDHENMFWYRQDPGLGLRLIYFSYDVKMKEKGDIPEGYSVSREKKERFSLILESASTNQTSMYLCASSLAGTGGDTEAFFGQGTRLTVV.